This section outlines one T cell receptor (beta chain) sequence together with its context. Its matching antigen is unknown. Germline loops: CDR1 MDHEN, CDR2 SYDVKM. The CDR3 has 13 residues. Trimming pared 4 bases from V and 5 bases from J, leaving 10 bases between. The record originates from a study of T cell repertoires in cytomegalovirus infection. On the study more broadly: Use of recently identified HLA-C-restricted and well-studied HLA-B-restricted CMV epitopes was part of the study. CMV infection plus the matching HLA type was flagged by public TCR beta signatures. Overall study results and limits: Of the TCR beta families, the public ones yielded a cumulative frequency that identified carriers of CMV plus the relevant HLA. The study found HLA-C-restricted CMV-specific TCR beta clonotypes dominating the ex vivo response.

TCRdb reanalysed the reads using MiXCR and keeps one entry per CDR3 protein. The sample contains about half a million distinct CDR3 sequences, about 42% of which appear only once. The chain combines TRBV28 with TRBJ2-3; D is uncertain. The sequencing used cultured PBMCs, collected from culture after CMV antigen stimulation. This TCR derives from a human donor in good health (CMV status not recorded). Some clones in this sample may be carry-over from other donors' samples. CDR3 sequence (DNA): TGTGCCAGCAGTTCTAAGGTGGGAGATACGCAGTATTTT. As protein: CASSSKVGDTQYF.